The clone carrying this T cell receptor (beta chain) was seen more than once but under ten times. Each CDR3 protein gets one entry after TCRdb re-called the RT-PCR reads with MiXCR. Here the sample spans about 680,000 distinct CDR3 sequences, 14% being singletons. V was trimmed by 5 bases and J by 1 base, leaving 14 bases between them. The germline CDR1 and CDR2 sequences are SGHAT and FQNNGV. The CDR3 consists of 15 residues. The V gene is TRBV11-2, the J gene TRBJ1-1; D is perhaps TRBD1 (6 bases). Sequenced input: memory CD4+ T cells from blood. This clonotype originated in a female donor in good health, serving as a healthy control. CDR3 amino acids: CASSPLTGTNTEAFF. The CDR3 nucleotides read TGTGCCAGCAGCCCATTGACAGGAACGAACACTGAAGCTTTCTTT.